This T cell receptor (beta chain) was found in a study of cytomegalovirus exposure and HLA in healthy donors. Germline V lookup: CDR1 LGHNA, CDR2 YNFKEQ. The CDR3 sequence is 15 residues long. V dropped 0 bases and J dropped 6; count of bases not matched to a gene: 7. PCR involved 60 Vbeta and 13 Jbeta primers. The protocol was immunoSEQ multiplex PCR, while the TCRdb copy is restricted to in-frame clones and leaves out a portion. The sample holds under 140,000 clones, approximately 80% seen once. Sequenced material: PBMCs. The V call is TRBV4-2, the J call TRBJ2-7, with TRBD2 identical over 8 bases. This receptor was identified in a man aged 30 to 39 in good health and CMV-seropositive. The CDR3 sequence: CASSQDPAGVPEQYF. CDR3 DNA sequence: TGTGCCAGCAGCCAAGATCCAGCGGGGGTTCCCGAGCAGTACTTC.